The clone carrying this T cell receptor (beta chain) was recorded many times. Its antigen is still unknown. This sample was taken from a study of blood T cells in healthy people across ages. About the research overall: About one barcoded TCR beta cDNA was captured per two T cells.

A J-beta primer mix and a sample-barcoded 5' primer were used in a second PCR of roughly 7 to 12 cycles. A single record per CDR3 protein comes from TCRdb applying MiXCR to the 5' RACE reads. The repertoire has about 760,000 distinct CDR3 sequences, approximately 25% of them found once; the top ten carry under 10%. Study-level points and caveats: PBMCs left unsorted prevented a conclusive naive versus antigen-experienced comparison.

This CDR3 contains 12 residues. The germline V gene has CDR1 SEHNR and CDR2 FQNEAQ (reference sequence). Trimming pared 3 bases from V and 5 bases from J, leaving 5 bases between. These same data were also listed under a study on T cells of mothers and their children. That report notes: The study obtained over 9 million TCR beta CDR3 reads per mother and about 3 million per child.

The chain recombines TRBV7-9 with TRBJ2-1; D gene uncertain. The receptor was isolated from a boy under 18 in good health. Sequenced input: blood. The CDR3 loop reads CASSLLNNEQFF. The CDR3 DNA sequence: TGTGCCAGCAGCTTGCTTAACAATGAGCAGTTCTTC.